This T cell receptor (beta chain) was sequenced during a study of blood T cell repertoires in COVID-19 (dated by TCRdb to the early 2020s). Regarding the study in general: Samples covering the acute and convalescent phases of COVID-19 were provided by collaborators in the United States, Italy and Spain. The material from the prospective study consisted of cDNA or gDNA derived from T cells, B-cell-depleted T cells, or PBMCs. Deeply sampled blood TCRbeta repertoires from subjects exposed to, actively infected with, or recovered from COVID-19 were included in the dataset. The repertoires were released in a freely available public database intended as a resource for research on the immune response to SARS-CoV-2. The samples were drawn from the first 160 participants of the ongoing ImmuneRACE study and from 1,200 or so subjects provided by 6 global collaborators. The sample metadata nearly always contained a de-identified subject ID, COVID-19 status, age in years and sex. Where available, HLA class I and class II types were taken from metadata supplied by the sample provider and were not determined by assay-based typing. General findings and caveats noted by the study authors: The quantity of clinical and demographic metadata differed by source and by participant and was supplied without curation.

TCRbeta CDR3 regions were amplified from genomic DNA by means of the immunoSEQ Assay, a bias-controlled multiplex PCR. For the original study's pipeline: Nucleated cell counts per sample were estimated from amplification of reference gene primers within the assay. Sequence reads were collapsed and filtered to measure the absolute abundance of every unique TCRbeta CDR3 rearrangement. Productive Simpson clonality was computed per sample as the square root of Simpson's diversity index over productive rearrangements. TCRdb limited this immuneACCESS table to in-frame rearrangements with V and J called. A share of clones is missing; checked studies link under half to unresolved V genes, and the rest is unexplained. From that table come the V and J calls and clone size; the DNA was used to work out D and trimming. The sample table records approximately 70,000 clones; roughly two thirds of these occur just once. The ten biggest clones cover approximately 51% of the sample.

In its sample, this clone was seen many times. The antigen it recognizes is unknown. Base-call qualities are not available, and no considerably larger clone is one nucleotide away. Deletion took 5 bases off V and 4 bases off J, with a span of 9 bases between the germline ends. Via the germline V gene, CDR1 is SGHTA and CDR2 FQGNSA. Counted from cysteine to phenylalanine, this CDR3 has 13 amino acids. Only the CDR3 region is kept as DNA, spanning 39 bases read in frame from base 1. Participants in the prospective study were aged about 18 to 90 years, lived in under 30 United States geographic areas, and enrolled through a virtual design. To assign participants to cohorts, the prospective study relied on clinical history that participants themselves reported in a screening survey and a study questionnaire. Exposed participants were defined as having been in contact with someone with a PCR-confirmed or clinician-diagnosed COVID-19 case within 2 weeks of study entry. Each participant in the prospective study had whole blood, serum and a nasopharyngeal or oropharyngeal swab collected by mobile phlebotomists. Prospective study participants could optionally give additional blood draws and questionnaires over an approximately 2-month period. Prospective study blood samples were shipped either frozen or at room temperature before DNA extraction.

This chain joins TRBV7-2 to TRBJ1-3; matching of 6 bases hints at TRBD1 as the D gene. The TCR was taken from an older woman who had been exposed to COVID-19. Sequencing was carried out using PBMCs or T cells enriched from blood (not recorded which). The DNA sequence is TGTGCCAGCAGCCAAACAGGGGGAAACACCATATATTTT. This gives the protein CASSQTGGNTIYF.